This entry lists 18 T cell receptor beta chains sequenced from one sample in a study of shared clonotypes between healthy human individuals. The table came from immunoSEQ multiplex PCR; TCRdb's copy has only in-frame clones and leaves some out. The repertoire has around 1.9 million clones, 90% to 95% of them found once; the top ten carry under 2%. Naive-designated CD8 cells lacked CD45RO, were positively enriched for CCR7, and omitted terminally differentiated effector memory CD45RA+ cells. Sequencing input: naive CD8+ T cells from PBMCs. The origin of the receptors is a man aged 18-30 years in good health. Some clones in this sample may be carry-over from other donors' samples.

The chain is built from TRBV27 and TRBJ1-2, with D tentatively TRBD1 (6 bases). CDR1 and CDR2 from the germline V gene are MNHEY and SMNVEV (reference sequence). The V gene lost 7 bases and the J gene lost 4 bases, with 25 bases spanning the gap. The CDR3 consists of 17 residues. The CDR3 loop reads CASTLSILTGRLYGYTF. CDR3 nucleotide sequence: TGTGCCAGCACTCTATCGATTTTGACAGGCCGACTCTATGGCTACACCTTC.

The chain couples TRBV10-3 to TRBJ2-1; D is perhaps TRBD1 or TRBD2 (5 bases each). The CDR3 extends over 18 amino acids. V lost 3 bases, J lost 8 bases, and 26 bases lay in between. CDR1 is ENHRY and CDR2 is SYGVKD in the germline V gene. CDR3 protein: CAISDPVIGGVFKDEQFF. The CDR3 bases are TGTGCCATCAGTGATCCGGTTATTGGGGGAGTGTTCAAGGATGAGCAGTTCTTC.

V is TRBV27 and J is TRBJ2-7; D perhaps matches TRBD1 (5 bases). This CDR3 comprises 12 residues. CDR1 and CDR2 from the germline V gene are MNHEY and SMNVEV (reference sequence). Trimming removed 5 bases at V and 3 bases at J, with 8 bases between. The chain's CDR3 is CASSKGYYEQYF. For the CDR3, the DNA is TGTGCCAGCAGTAAGGGGTACTACGAGCAGTACTTC.

CDR3 in DNA: TGTGCCAGCAGCCAAGAGCTCGGGTGGGGTAACTATGGCTACACCTTC. Amino acid sequence: CASSQELGWGNYGYTF. The rearrangement joins TRBV4-2 to TRBJ1-2, with no clear D. The CDR3 extends over 16 amino acids. CDR1 is LGHNA and CDR2 is YNFKEQ in the germline V gene. Trimming took off 0 bases at V and 1 base at J, with 12 bases between the two ends.

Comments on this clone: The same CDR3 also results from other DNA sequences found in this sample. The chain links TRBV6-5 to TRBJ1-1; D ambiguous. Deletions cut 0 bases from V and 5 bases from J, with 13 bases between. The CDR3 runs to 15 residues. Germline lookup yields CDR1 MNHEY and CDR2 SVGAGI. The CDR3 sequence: CASSYSAALNTEAFF. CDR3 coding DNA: TGTGCCAGCAGTTACTCCGCCGCACTTAATACTGAAGCTTTCTTT.

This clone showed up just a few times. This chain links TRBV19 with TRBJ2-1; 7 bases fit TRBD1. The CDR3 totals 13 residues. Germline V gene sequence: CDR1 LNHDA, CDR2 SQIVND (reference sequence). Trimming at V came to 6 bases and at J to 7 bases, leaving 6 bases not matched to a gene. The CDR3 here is CASRTGQLNEQFF. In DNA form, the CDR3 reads TGTGCCAGTAGAACGGGACAGTTGAATGAGCAGTTCTTC.

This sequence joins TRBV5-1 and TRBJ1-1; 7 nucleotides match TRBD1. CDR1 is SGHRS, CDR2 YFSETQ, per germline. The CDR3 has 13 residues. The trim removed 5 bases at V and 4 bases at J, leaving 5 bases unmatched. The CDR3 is CASSPTGPTEAFF. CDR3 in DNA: TGCGCCAGCAGTCCGACAGGGCCCACTGAAGCTTTCTTT.

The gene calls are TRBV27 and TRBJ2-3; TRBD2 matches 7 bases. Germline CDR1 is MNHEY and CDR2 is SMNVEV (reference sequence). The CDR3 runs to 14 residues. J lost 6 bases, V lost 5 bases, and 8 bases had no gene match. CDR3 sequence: CASSTLSGGDTQYF. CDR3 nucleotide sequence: TGTGCCAGCAGTACACTATCCGGGGGGGATACGCAGTATTTT.

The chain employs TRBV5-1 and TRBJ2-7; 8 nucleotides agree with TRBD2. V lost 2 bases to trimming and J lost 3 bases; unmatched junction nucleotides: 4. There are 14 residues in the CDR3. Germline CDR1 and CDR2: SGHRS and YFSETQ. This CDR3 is CASSFEREYYEQYF. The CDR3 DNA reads TGCGCCAGCAGCTTTGAGCGGGAGTACTACGAGCAGTACTTC.

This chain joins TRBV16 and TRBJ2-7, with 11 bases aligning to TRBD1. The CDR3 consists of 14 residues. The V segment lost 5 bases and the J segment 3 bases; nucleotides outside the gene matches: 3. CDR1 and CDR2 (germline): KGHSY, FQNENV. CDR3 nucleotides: TGTGCCAGCAGCGCGGACAGGGGGCTCTACGAGCAGTACTTC. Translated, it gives CASSADRGLYEQYF.

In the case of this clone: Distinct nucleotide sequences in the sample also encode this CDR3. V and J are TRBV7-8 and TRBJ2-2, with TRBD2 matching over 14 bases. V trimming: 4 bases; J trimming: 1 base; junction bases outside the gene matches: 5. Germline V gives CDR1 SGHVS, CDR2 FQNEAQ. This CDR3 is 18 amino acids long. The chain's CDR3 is CASSSGLAGGGNTGELFF. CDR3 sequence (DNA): TGTGCCAGCAGCTCCGGACTAGCGGGAGGTGGGAACACCGGGGAGCTGTTTTTT.

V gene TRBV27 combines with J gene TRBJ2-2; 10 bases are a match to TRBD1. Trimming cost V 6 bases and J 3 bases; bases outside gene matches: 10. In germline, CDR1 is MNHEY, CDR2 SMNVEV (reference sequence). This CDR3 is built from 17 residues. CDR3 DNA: TGTGCCAGCAGCCCATCCCGGGACAGGGGATACACCGGGGAGCTGTTTTTT. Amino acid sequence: CASSPSRDRGYTGELFF.

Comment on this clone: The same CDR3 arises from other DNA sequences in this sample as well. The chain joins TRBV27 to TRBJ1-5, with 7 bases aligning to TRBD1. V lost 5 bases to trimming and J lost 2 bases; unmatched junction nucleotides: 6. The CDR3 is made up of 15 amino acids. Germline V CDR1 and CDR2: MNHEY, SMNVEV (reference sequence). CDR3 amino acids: CASSPQGEGNQPQHF. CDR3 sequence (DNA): TGTGCCAGCAGTCCTCAGGGGGAGGGCAATCAGCCCCAGCATTTT.

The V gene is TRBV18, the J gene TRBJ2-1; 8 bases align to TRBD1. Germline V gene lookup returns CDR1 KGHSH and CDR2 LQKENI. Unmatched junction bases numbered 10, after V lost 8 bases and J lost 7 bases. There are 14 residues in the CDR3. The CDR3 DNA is TGTGCCAGCACCAGGGACAGGACAGAGAATGAGCAGTTCTTC. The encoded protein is CASTRDRTENEQFF. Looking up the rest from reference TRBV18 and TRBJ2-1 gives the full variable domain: NAGVMQNPRHLVRRRGQEARLRCSPMKGHSHVYWYRQLPEEGLKFMVYLQKENIIDESGMPKERFSAEFPKEGPSILRIQQVVRGDSAAYFCASTRDRTENEQFFGPGTRLTVL.

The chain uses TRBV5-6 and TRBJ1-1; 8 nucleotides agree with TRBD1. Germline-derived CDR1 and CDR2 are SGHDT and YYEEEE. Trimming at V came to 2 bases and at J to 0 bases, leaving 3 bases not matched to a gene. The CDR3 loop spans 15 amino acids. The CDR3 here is CASSFRGHLNTEAFF. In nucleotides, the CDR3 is TGTGCCAGCAGCTTCAGGGGGCACTTGAACACTGAAGCTTTCTTT.

CDR3 sequence: CASSEWGTGLAVGETQYF. In nucleotides, the CDR3 is TGTGCCAGCAGTGAATGGGGGACCGGACTAGCGGTAGGCGAGACCCAGTACTTC. The gene calls are TRBV6-1 and TRBJ2-5; 10 nucleotides agree with TRBD2. This CDR3 is 18 amino acids long. Trimming removed 2 bases from V and 5 bases from J; junction bases left unmatched: 14. Germline V gives CDR1 MNHNS, CDR2 SASEGT.

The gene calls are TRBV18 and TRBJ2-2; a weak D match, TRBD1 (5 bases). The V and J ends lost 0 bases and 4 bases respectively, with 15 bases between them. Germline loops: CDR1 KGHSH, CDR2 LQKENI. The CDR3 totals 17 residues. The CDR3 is CASSPPKTAVSTGELFF. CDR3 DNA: TGTGCCAGCTCACCACCGAAGACAGCCGTGTCCACCGGGGAGCTGTTTTTT. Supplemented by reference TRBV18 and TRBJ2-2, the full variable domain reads NAGVMQNPRHLVRRRGQEARLRCSPMKGHSHVYWYRQLPEEGLKFMVYLQKENIIDESGMPKERFSAEFPKEGPSILRIQQVVRGDSAAYFCASSPPKTAVSTGELFFGEGSRLTVL.

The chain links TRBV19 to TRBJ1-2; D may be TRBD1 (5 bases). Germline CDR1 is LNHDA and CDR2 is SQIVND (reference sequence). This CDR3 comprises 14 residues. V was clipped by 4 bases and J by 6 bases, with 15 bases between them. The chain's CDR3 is CASSTHRLPDGYTF. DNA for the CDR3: TGTGCCAGTAGTACCCACAGGTTACCGGATGGCTACACCTTC.